This T cell receptor (beta chain) is from a study of blood T cell repertoires in COVID-19. The V and J ends lost 7 bases and 5 bases respectively, with 12 bases between them. The CDR3 extends over 12 amino acids. Looked up from germline, CDR1 is SGHKS and CDR2 is YYEKEE (reference sequence). Using immunoSEQ multiplex PCR, the repertoire was profiled, and TCRdb retains in-frame clones only, with some absent. This sample yields around 100,000 clones, of which 70% to 85% are seen a single time; 20% to 25% belongs to the top ten. The rearrangement joins TRBV5-5 to TRBJ1-1; no reliable D call. Sequencing was performed on peripheral blood. The TCR sequence derives from a man aged 65 to 79 with active or convalescent COVID-19. In DNA form, the CDR3 reads TGTGCCAGCGGGAGGGCTGGGACTGAAGCTTTCTTT. This sequence encodes CASGRAGTEAFF.